Detailed here is one T cell receptor (beta chain). The data are from a study of CD8+CD57+ T cells in acquired aplastic anemia. The template for TCR beta VDJ and CDR3 sequence profiling was genomic DNA. TCRdb re-called the reads with MiXCR, one entry per CDR3 protein. The sample includes 190,000 or so distinct CDR3 sequences, about half of them seen just once. Germline CDR1 is SEHNR and CDR2 is FQNEAQ (reference sequence). The CDR3 consists of 14 residues. V lost 4 bases and J lost 7, with 16 bases in between. CD8+CD57+ cell expansion, shown by flow cytometry, had occurred in the patients selected for sequencing.

This TCR derives from a human donor with aplastic anemia. The chain joins TRBV7-9 to TRBJ1-1, with a weak D call TRBD1 (5 bases). Sequencing was carried out using sorted CD4+, CD8+, or CD8+CD57+ T cells (not recorded which) from PBMCs. This CDR3 is CASSSLNTGIEAFF. The CDR3 DNA is TGTGCCAGCAGCTCCTTAAACACAGGTATTGAAGCTTTCTTT.